These 6 T cell receptor beta chains share one sample of origin, sequenced in a study of blood T cell repertoires in COVID-19. Assay: immunoSEQ multiplex PCR; the TCRdb copy retains only in-frame clones and omits some. The table records about 86,000 clones, roughly three quarters of them present only once. The sample consisted of peripheral blood. The source of these receptors is a man aged 70-80 years with acute or convalescent COVID-19.

This chain links TRBV11-2 with TRBJ2-6; possible D gene TRBD1, 5 bases. V lost 1 base to trimming and J lost 4 bases, with 8 bases between them. The CDR3 consists of 15 residues. Germline values: CDR1 SGHAT, CDR2 FQNNGV. CDR3 loop: CASSLAGSGANVLTF. The DNA for the CDR3 is TGTGCCAGCAGCTTAGCAGGGTCAGGGGCCAACGTCCTGACTTTC.

Worth noting for this clone: In the same sample, other DNA sequences code for this CDR3. The gene calls are TRBV5-1 and TRBJ2-5; D possibly corresponds to TRBD2 (5 bases). The CDR3 is made up of 14 amino acids. Per germline, CDR1 SGHRS and CDR2 YFSETQ. The ends were cut back, 0 bases at V and 3 bases at J, with 9 bases in the middle. The CDR3 region has the DNA TGCGCCAGCAGCTTGGGGGCCGGGAAAGAGACCCAGTACTTC. This gives the protein CASSLGAGKETQYF.

The V and J genes are TRBV6-5 and TRBJ1-4; D may be TRBD1 (5 bases). V lost 6 bases and J 6 bases, leaving 11 bases between the germline ends. This CDR3 has 13 residues. The germline CDR1 and CDR2 sequences are MNHEY and SVGAGI. The CDR3 region is CASRKAGDEKLFF. The CDR3 bases are TGTGCCAGCAGAAAGGCGGGGGATGAAAAACTGTTTTTT.

This clone was seen a single time. The chain links TRBV7-9 to TRBJ1-3; TRBD1 aligns across 9 bases. This CDR3 has 17 amino acids. V gave up 3 bases and J gave up 1 base; unmatched junction bases: 7. CDR1 is SEHNR and CDR2 is FQNEAQ in the germline V gene (reference sequence). The CDR3 spells CASSFTGGAGSGNTIYF. CDR3 DNA: TGTGCCAGCAGCTTTACAGGGGGCGCGGGTTCTGGAAACACCATATATTTT.

The chain employs TRBV28 and TRBJ2-7; no reliable D call. The V gene lost 1 base and the J gene lost 3 bases, with 10 bases spanning the gap. Germline loops: CDR1 MDHEN, CDR2 SYDVKM. The length of the CDR3 is 14 residues. The CDR3 nucleotides read TGTGCCAGCAGTTTATCCGTATCCAGCTACGAGCAGTACGTC. The encoded protein is CASSLSVSSYEQYV.

V usage is TRBV7-9 and J usage is TRBJ2-2, with a possible D match to TRBD2 (5 bases). Between the trimmed V and J ends, which lost 5 bases and 4 bases, there was a span of 11 bases. Germline CDR1 SEHNR, CDR2 FQNEAQ (reference sequence). The CDR3 has 14 amino acids. The DNA for the CDR3 is TGTGCCAGCAGCACTCTAGGAGGCACCGGGGAGCTGTTTTTT. It codes for CASSTLGGTGELFF. Together with reference TRBV7-9 and TRBJ2-2, the CDR3 gives the full variable domain: DTGVSQNPRHKITKRGQNVTFRCDPISEHNRLYWYRQTLGQGPEFLTYFQNEAQLEKSRLLSDRFSAERPKGSFSTLEIQRTEQGDSAMYLCASSTLGGTGELFFGEGSRLTVL.